This T cell receptor (beta chain) is drawn from a study of shared clonotypes between healthy human individuals. Method: immunoSEQ multiplex PCR; TCRdb's copy keeps in-frame clones and lacks some. This table holds around 1.6 million clones, approximately 98% found once. Source material: naive CD4+ T cells sorted from blood. The subset here: CD45RA+ positively selected. This TCR derives from a man aged 30 to 45 in good health.

The DNA for the CDR3 is TGTGCCAGCAGCATACCCACTAGCGAAAAGCAGTACTTC. Translation gives CASSIPTSEKQYF. This chain connects TRBV7-3 to TRBJ2-7, with TRBD2 identical over 7 bases. Germline CDR1 reads SGHTA; CDR2 reads FQGTGA. The CDR3 sequence is 13 residues long. V lost 5 bases, J lost 8 bases, and 9 bases stayed unmatched.